What follows is one TCR beta chain and its context. What it binds is unknown. These data are taken from a study of CXCR3-negative and CXCR3-positive naive CD8 T cells. Germline assignment: CDR1 SGHNT and CDR2 YYREEE (reference sequence). The CDR3 is 14 amino acids. All TRB cDNA libraries came from 5' RACE performed with UMI labels. TCRdb reprocessed the 5' RACE reads, with one entry per CDR3 protein and no DNA. The sample's table shows around 90,000 distinct CDR3 sequences. General study points: Greater hydrophobicity was found in TRB CDR3s of CXCR3-positive naive cells than of CXCR3-negative naive cells.

The origin of this receptor is a human donor in good health. Some clones in this sample may be carry-over from other donors' samples. Sequenced material: naive CXCR3- CD8+ T cells from blood. Stated subset: CD45RO-CCR7+CD27+CD95- naive CD8+ T cells lacking CXCR3 (TNR3-). The genes are TRBV5-4 and TRBJ2-7; the D gene TCRdb calls, TRBD1, cannot be checked with no DNA. The CDR3 reads CASSPPGQTYEQYF.